One TCR beta chain is described in this entry. The target of this receptor is not known. It has no much larger one-base neighbor in the sample; base qualities were not kept. The immunoSEQ Assay, a bias-controlled multiplex PCR, was used to amplify TCRbeta CDR3 regions from genomic DNA. In the original analysis: Nucleated cell counts per sample were estimated from amplification of reference gene primers within the assay. Sequence reads were collapsed and filtered to measure the absolute abundance of every unique TCRbeta CDR3 rearrangement. For each sample, productive Simpson clonality was calculated as the square root of Simpson's diversity index over productive rearrangements. This immuneACCESS table, as held by TCRdb, lists in-frame sequences with V and J called but not all clones. Of the missing ones, under half trace to an unresolved V gene in checked studies; the others have no known cause. That table furnishes V, J and clone size, whereas the DNA furnished D and trimming. For this sample there are 400,000 or so clones; 85% to 90% appear just once. Jointly, the top ten make up 0.9% to 1.2% of the sample.

V gives up 6 bases and J gives up 4 bases, and the segment between their germline ends measures 17 bases. Counted from cysteine to phenylalanine, this CDR3 has 14 amino acids. The retained sequence is limited to the CDR3, 42 bases, with the frame set at the first base. The germline V gene specifies SGHRS as CDR1 and YFSETQ as CDR2. Enrolling through a virtual design, the prospective study's participants ranged in age from roughly 18 to 90 years and lived across 24 United States geographic areas. To assign participants to cohorts, the prospective study relied on clinical history that participants themselves reported in a screening survey and a study questionnaire. ImmuneRACE Cohort 3 recovered participants were defined by two consecutive negative NP/OP PCR tests, healthcare professional clearance, or symptom resolution. In the prospective study, mobile phlebotomists collected whole blood, serum and a nasopharyngeal or oropharyngeal swab from each participant. Participants in the prospective study had the option to provide additional blood draws and questionnaires over an approximately 2-month period. Blood samples from the prospective study were shipped frozen or at room temperature prior to DNA extraction.

The data were obtained in a study of blood T cell repertoires in COVID-19 (dated by TCRdb to the early 2020s). About the investigation overall: Samples from collaborators originated in the United States, Italy and Spain and spanned both the acute and convalescent phases of COVID-19. The prospective study material was composed of cDNA or gDNA derived from T cells, B-cell-depleted T cells, or PBMCs. The dataset comprised deeply sampled blood TCRbeta repertoires from subjects exposed to, actively infected with, or recovered from COVID-19. A freely available public database, intended as a resource for researchers studying the immune response to SARS-CoV-2, is where the repertoires were released. Samples came from the ongoing ImmuneRACE study (first 160 participants) plus 1,254 subjects from 6 global collaborators. The sample metadata nearly always contained a de-identified subject ID, COVID-19 status, age in years and sex. Where available, HLA class I and class II types were obtained from metadata supplied by the sample provider rather than from assay-based typing. What the study reported, not specific to this receptor: The quantity of clinical and demographic metadata differed by source and by participant and was supplied without curation.

The chain is assembled from TRBV5-1 and TRBJ2-7, with a tentative D gene TRBD2 over 6 matching bases. The receptor was isolated from a man younger than 45 who had recovered from COVID-19. The sample was PBMCs or T cells enriched from blood (not recorded which). CDR3 loop: CASTFGDSPYEQYF. The sequence in DNA is TGCGCCAGCACCTTCGGGGACTCTCCGTACGAGCAGTACTTC.